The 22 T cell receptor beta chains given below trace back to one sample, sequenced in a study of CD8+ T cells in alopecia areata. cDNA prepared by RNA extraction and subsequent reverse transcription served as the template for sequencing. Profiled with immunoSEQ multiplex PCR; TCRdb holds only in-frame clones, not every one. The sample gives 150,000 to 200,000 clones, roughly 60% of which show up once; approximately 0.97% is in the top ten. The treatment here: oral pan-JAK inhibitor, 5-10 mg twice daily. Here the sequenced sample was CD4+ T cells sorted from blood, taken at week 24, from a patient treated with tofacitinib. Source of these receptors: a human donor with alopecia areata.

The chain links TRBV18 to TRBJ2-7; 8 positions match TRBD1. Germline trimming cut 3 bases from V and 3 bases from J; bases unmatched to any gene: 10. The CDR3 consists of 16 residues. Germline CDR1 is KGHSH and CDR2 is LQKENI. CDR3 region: CASSPNSGGQGYEQYF. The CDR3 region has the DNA TGTGCCAGCTCACCCAACTCAGGGGGCCAAGGCTACGAGCAGTACTTC.

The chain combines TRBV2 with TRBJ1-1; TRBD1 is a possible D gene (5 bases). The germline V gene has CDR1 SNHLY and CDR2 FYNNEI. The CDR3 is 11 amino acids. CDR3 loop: CARGVNTEAFF. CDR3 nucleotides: TGTGCTCGGGGGGTGAACACTGAAGCTTTCTTT.

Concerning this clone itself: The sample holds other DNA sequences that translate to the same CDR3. This CDR3 reads CSVEVLAGYNEQFF. The CDR3 coding sequence is TGCAGCGTTGAGGTACTAGCGGGGTACAATGAGCAGTTCTTC. This chain uses TRBV29-1 with TRBJ2-1, with 10 bases identical to TRBD2. V lost 3 bases and J lost 4; bases outside the gene matches: 3. This CDR3 is built from 14 residues. CDR1 and CDR2 from the germline V gene are SQVTM and ANQGSEA.

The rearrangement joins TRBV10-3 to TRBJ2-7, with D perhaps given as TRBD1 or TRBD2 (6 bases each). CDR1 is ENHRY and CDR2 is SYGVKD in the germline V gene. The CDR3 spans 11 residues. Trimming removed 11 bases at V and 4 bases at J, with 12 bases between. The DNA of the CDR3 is TGTGCCGTCGGAGGGGGATACGAGCAGTACTTC. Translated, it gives CAVGGGYEQYF.

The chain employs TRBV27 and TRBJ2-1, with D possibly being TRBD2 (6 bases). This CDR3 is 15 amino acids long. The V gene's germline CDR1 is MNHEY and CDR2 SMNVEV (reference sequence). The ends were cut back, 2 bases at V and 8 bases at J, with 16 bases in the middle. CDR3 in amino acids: CASSLVRGLGYEQFF. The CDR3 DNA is TGTGCCAGCAGTTTAGTAAGGGGACTGGGTTATGAGCAGTTCTTC.

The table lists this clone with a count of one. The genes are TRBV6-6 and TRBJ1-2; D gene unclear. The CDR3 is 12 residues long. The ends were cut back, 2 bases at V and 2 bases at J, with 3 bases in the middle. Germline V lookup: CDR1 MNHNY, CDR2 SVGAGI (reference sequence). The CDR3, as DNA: TGTGCCAGCAGTTACCAGAACTATGGCTACACCTTC. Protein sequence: CASSYQNYGYTF.

The CDR3 reads CAWRPGNTYNEQFF. The CDR3 DNA follows: TGTGCCTGGAGGCCAGGAAATACCTACAATGAGCAGTTCTTC. V and J are TRBV30 and TRBJ2-1; the D is unclear. The V end lost 3 bases, the J end lost 2 bases, and 11 bases lay between the germline ends. The CDR3 loop spans 14 amino acids. CDR1 GTSNPN and CDR2 SVGIG come from the germline V gene (reference sequence).

The CDR3 here is CASSFQGQFNYGYTF. The CDR3 DNA reads TGTGCCAGCAGCTTTCAGGGACAGTTTAACTATGGCTACACCTTC. The J gene is TRBJ1-2, the V gene TRBV7-9, with 7 positions matching TRBD1. The CDR3 contains 15 residues. CDR1 is SEHNR, CDR2 FQNEAQ, per germline (reference sequence). V lost 3 bases to trimming and J lost 1 base; unmatched junction nucleotides: 5.

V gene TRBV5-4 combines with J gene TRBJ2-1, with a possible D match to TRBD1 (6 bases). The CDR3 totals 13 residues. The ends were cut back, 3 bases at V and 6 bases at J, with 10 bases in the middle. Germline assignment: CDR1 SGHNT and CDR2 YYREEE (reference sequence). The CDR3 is CASSSQGFNEQFF. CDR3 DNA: TGTGCCAGCAGCTCGCAGGGGTTCAATGAGCAGTTCTTC.

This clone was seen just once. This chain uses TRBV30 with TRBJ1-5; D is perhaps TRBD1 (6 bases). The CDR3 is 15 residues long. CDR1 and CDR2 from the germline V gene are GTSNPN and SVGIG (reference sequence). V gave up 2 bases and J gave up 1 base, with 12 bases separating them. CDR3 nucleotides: TGTGCCTGGAGTTATGGGGGCCGGAGCAATCAGCCCCAGCATTTT. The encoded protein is CAWSYGGRSNQPQHF.

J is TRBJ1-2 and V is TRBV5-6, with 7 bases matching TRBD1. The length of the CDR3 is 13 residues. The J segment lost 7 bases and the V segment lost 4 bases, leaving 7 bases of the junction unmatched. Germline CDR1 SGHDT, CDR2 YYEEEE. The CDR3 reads CASSLDRALGYTF. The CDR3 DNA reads TGTGCCAGCAGCCTTGACAGGGCCCTTGGCTACACCTTC.

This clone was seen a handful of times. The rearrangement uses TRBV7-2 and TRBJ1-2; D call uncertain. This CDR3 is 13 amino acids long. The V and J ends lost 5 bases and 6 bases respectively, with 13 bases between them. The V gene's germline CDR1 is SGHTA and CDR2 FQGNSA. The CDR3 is CASSTDTRNGYTF. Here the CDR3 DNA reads TGTGCCAGCAGCACGGATACAAGGAATGGCTACACCTTC. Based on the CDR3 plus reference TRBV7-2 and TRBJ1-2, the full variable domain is GAGVSQSPSNKVTEKGKDVELRCDPISGHTALYWYRQSLGQGLEFLIYFQGNSAPDKSGLPSDRFSAERTGGSVSTLTIQRTQQEDSAVYLCASSTDTRNGYTFGSGTRLTVV.

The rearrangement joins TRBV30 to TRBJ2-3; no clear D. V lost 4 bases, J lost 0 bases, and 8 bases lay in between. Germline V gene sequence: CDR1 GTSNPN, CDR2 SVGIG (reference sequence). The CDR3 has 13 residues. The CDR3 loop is CAWTGPSTDTQYF. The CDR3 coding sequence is TGTGCCTGGACAGGACCAAGCACAGATACGCAGTATTTT.

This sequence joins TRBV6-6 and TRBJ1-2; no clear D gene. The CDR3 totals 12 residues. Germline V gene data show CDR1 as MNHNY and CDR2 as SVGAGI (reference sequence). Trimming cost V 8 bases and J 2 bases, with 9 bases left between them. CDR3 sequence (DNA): TGTGCCAGCCAAAGGCAGAACTATGGCTACACCTTC. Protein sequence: CASQRQNYGYTF.

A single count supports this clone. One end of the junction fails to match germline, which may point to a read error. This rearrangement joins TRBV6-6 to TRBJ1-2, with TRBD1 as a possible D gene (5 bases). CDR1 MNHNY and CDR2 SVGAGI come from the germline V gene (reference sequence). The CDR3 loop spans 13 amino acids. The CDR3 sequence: CANSQDTWRGYTF. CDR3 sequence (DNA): TGTGCCAACAGTCAGGACACTTGGCGGGGCTACACCTTC.

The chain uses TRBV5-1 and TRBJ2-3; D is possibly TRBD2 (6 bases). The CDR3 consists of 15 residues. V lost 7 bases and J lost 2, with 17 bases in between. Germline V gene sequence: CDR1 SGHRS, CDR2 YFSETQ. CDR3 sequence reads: CASSSGGANTDTQYF. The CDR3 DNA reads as TGCGCCAGCTCATCTGGCGGGGCAAACACAGATACGCAGTATTTT.

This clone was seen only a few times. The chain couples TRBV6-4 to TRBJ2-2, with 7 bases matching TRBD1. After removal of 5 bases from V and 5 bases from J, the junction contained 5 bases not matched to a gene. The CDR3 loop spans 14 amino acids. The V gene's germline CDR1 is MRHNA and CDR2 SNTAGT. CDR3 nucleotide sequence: TGTGCCAGCAGTCTCGACAGGGCAACCGGGGAGCTGTTTTTT. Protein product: CASSLDRATGELFF.

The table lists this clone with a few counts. CDR3 sequence reads: CASSLALDTQYF. The CDR3 region has the DNA TGCGCCAGCAGCTTGGCCTTGGATACGCAGTATTTT. The rearrangement joins TRBV5-1 to TRBJ2-3; D ambiguous. The CDR3 consists of 12 residues. The germline gives CDR1 SGHRS, CDR2 YFSETQ. Trimming removed 0 bases at V and 6 bases at J, with 5 bases between.

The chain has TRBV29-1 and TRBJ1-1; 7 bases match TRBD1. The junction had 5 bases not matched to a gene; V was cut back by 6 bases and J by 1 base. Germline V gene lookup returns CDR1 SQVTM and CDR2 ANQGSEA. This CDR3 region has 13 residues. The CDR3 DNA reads TGCAGCGTCCAGGGACAGTGGAACACTGAAGCTTTCTTT. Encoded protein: CSVQGQWNTEAFF.

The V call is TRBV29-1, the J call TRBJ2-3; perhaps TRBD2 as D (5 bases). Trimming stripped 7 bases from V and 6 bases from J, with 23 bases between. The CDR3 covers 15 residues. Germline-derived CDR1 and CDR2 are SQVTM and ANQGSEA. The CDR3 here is CSASGGLVGGDTQYF. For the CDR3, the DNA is TGCAGCGCATCCGGCGGACTCGTAGGTGGGGATACGCAGTATTTT.

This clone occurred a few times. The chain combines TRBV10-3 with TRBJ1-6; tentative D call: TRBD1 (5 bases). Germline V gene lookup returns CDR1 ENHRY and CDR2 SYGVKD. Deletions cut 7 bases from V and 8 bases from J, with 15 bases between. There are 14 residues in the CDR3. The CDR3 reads CAINRDYGDSPLHF. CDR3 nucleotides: TGTGCCATCAATCGGGACTATGGGGATTCACCCCTCCACTTT.

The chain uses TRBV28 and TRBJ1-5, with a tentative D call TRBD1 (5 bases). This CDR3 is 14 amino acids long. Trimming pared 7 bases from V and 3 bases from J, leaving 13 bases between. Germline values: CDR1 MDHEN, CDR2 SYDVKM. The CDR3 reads CASTPETANQPQHF. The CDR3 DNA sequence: TGTGCCAGCACCCCGGAGACAGCCAATCAGCCCCAGCATTTT.